These T cell receptor beta chains were read from a single sample in a study of blood T cells in healthy people across ages. A single record per CDR3 protein comes from TCRdb applying MiXCR to the 5' RACE reads. This sample has about 1,500,000 distinct CDR3 sequences, with roughly 30% found just once. Sequencing was done on a sample of blood. Every receptor here comes from a woman under 40 in good health. CDR3s include the opening cysteine and the closing phenylalanine or tryptophan. Fields, in order: J gene, V gene, clone size, D gene, CDR3 protein, CDR3 DNA. D genes are given only for firm matches. A row's size may be missing; if present it is once, few, many or a size class.

TRBJ1-4 | TRBV12-3/TRBV12-4 | - | TRBD1 | CASRRFLDRVNEKLFF | TGTGCCAGCAGACGATTCTTGGACAGGGTAAATGAAAAACTGTTTTTT
TRBJ1-2 | TRBV7-2 | few | - | CASSPLSGSDYGYTF | TGTGCCAGCAGCCCTCTTTCGGGGTCCGACTATGGCTACACCTTC
TRBJ1-2 | TRBV25-1 | many | - | CASSELDGTNGYTF | TGTGCCAGCAGCGAGCTCGACGGGACTAATGGCTACACCTTC
TRBJ1-1 | TRBV3-1 | - | - | CASSQVAGAHNTEAFF | TGTGCCAGCAGCCAAGTCGCGGGGGCGCATAACACTGAAGCTTTCTTT
TRBJ2-3 | TRBV11-2 | - | TRBD2 | CASRLRGGRWDADTQYF | TGTGCCAGCCGACTGCGGGGGGGCCGGTGGGACGCAGATACGCAGTATTTT
TRBJ2-5 | TRBV6-2/TRBV6-3 | few | TRBD2 | CASSYPGLAGVRSEKETQYF | TGTGCCAGCAGTTACCCGGGACTAGCGGGAGTACGCTCGGAAAAAGAGACCCAGTACTTC
TRBJ2-5 | TRBV4-1 | - | TRBD2 | CASSRGLAGGGQETQYF | TGCGCCAGCAGCCGCGGACTAGCGGGGGGCGGGCAAGAGACCCAGTACTTC
TRBJ2-7 | TRBV10-3 | - | - | CAISDWPRAYEQYF | TGTGCCATCAGTGACTGGCCAAGGGCCTACGAGCAGTACTTC
TRBJ1-2 | TRBV29-1 | - | - | CSVEGGATF | TGCAGCGTTGAAGGAGGGGCCACCTTC
TRBJ2-7 | TRBV5-1 | many | TRBD2 | CASSATSGEQYF | TGCGCCAGCAGCGCGACTAGCGGCGAGCAGTACTTC
TRBJ1-5 | TRBV12-3/TRBV12-4 | few | - | CASSPQGTSNQPQHF | TGTGCCAGCAGTCCGCAGGGTACTAGCAATCAGCCCCAGCATTTT
TRBJ2-3 | TRBV20-1 | - | TRBD1 | CSARGQGPYTDTQYF | TGCAGTGCGAGAGGACAGGGGCCTTACACAGATACGCAGTATTTT
TRBJ1-1 | TRBV7-6 | - | - | CASSLDQGSLPGAFF | TGTGCCAGCAGCTTAGATCAGGGGTCCTTACCCGGAGCTTTCTTT
TRBJ2-1 | TRBV15 | many | - | CATSRESYQAQEQFF | TGTGCCACCAGCAGAGAAAGTTACCAAGCCCAGGAGCAGTTCTTC
TRBJ1-2 | TRBV6-5 | many | - | CASSKSTVNYGYTF | TGTGCCAGCAGCAAATCGACAGTCAACTATGGCTACACCTTC
TRBJ2-1 | TRBV4-2 | - | - | CASRLEGRGSYNEQFF | TGTGCCAGCAGACTAGAGGGTAGGGGCTCCTACAATGAGCAGTTCTTC
TRBJ2-7 | TRBV28 | few | - | CASSLEGRPTYEQYF | TGTGCCAGCAGTTTGGAGGGACGCCCGACCTACGAGCAGTACTTC
TRBJ1-6 | TRBV14 | - | - | CASSQEGSSGPLHF | TGTGCCAGCAGCCAAGAAGGGAGTTCGGGCCCCCTCCACTTT
TRBJ2-1 | TRBV7-6 | few | TRBD2 | CASSQGGTSGPYNEQFF | TGTGCCAGCAGCCAAGGGGGGACTAGCGGGCCCTACAATGAGCAGTTCTTC
TRBJ1-2 | TRBV10-3 | many | - | CAISDREGQEGYTF | TGTGCCATCAGTGACAGGGAGGGTCAGGAAGGCTACACCTTC
TRBJ2-7 | TRBV20-1 | - | - | CSASRSGGSYEQYF | TGCAGTGCTAGTCGTAGCGGAGGGTCCTACGAGCAGTACTTC
TRBJ1-1 | TRBV6-5 | - | TRBD1 | CASTRGAVAFF | TGTGCCAGCACCAGGGGGGCGGTGGCTTTCTTT
TRBJ1-5 | TRBV5-5 | - | - | CASSQGQTYQPQHF | TGCGCCAGCAGTCAAGGTCAGACATATCAGCCCCAGCATTTT
TRBJ2-3 | TRBV5-1 | many | TRBD2 | CASSPRLAGDTQYF | TGCGCCAGCAGCCCCAGACTAGCGGGGGATACGCAGTATTTT
TRBJ1-5 | TRBV6-6 | few | - | CASSYSTGSNQPQHF | TGTGCCAGCAGTTACTCGACGGGGAGCAATCAGCCCCAGCATTTT
TRBJ2-7 | TRBV5-1 | many | - | CASSPGGGQAYEQYF | TGCGCCAGCAGCCCGGGCGGGGGACAGGCGTACGAGCAGTACTTC
TRBJ2-7 | TRBV7-9 | many | - | CASSLAQGHYEQYF | TGTGCCAGCAGCTTAGCGCAGGGGCACTACGAGCAGTACTTC
TRBJ2-1 | TRBV7-2 | few | - | CASSFTGTNYNEQFF | TGTGCCAGCAGCTTCACCGGGACAAACTACAATGAGCAGTTCTTC
TRBJ2-5 | TRBV6-5 | - | TRBD2 | CAVALAGVAETQYF | TGTGCCGTCGCGCTAGCGGGAGTTGCAGAGACCCAGTACTTC
TRBJ2-2 | TRBV10-2 | - | TRBD1 | CASSEGTGGPGELFF | TGCGCCAGCAGTGAGGGGACAGGGGGCCCCGGGGAGCTGTTTTTT
TRBJ2-7 | TRBV9 | many | TRBD1 | CASSTGQGEYEQYF | TGTGCCAGCAGCACCGGACAGGGAGAGTACGAGCAGTACTTC
TRBJ2-5 | TRBV5-1 | few | - | CASRIGQGQETQYF | TGCGCCAGCAGAATAGGGCAGGGCCAAGAGACCCAGTACTTC
TRBJ2-5 | TRBV7-6 | - | TRBD2 | CASSLGSGRGSSGGVTQYF | TGTGCCAGCAGCTTAGGCTCGGGGCGGGGGTCCTCCGGGGGAGTGACCCAGTACTTC
TRBJ2-2 | TRBV6-2/TRBV6-3 | - | - | CASSYDWASGPGELFF | TGTGCCAGCAGTTACGACTGGGCCAGTGGGCCCGGGGAGCTGTTTTTT
TRBJ1-1 | TRBV27 | few | - | CASGPTGFTEAFF | TGTGCCAGCGGACCTACAGGGTTCACTGAAGCTTTCTTT
TRBJ1-4 | TRBV7-9 | few | - | CASSSTFANEKLFF | TGTGCCAGCAGTTCCACGTTCGCTAATGAAAAACTGTTTTTT
TRBJ1-2 | TRBV12-3/TRBV12-4 | - | - | CACSPTGFGDYGYTF | TGTGCCTGCAGTCCGACCGGGTTCGGGGACTATGGCTACACCTTC
TRBJ1-4 | TRBV2 | - | TRBD1 | CASRARQGRINEKLFF | TGTGCCAGCAGAGCGCGACAGGGGCGGATTAATGAAAAACTGTTTTTT
TRBJ1-2 | TRBV7-9 | few | - | CASSLDRGCYTF | TGTGCCAGCAGCTTAGATCGGGGATGCTACACCTTC
TRBJ2-1 | TRBV21-1 | few | - | CASSKGGWWAALLVHNEQFF | TGTGCCAGCAGCAAAGGAGGTTGGTGGGCAGCCCTTCTAGTCCACAATGAGCAGTTCTTC
TRBJ2-5 | TRBV5-5 | - | - | CASSLVSGEEQYF | TGTGCCAGCAGCTTGGTTAGCGGAGAAGAGCAGTACTTC
TRBJ2-7 | TRBV4-1 | few | - | CASSQVTESSYEQYF | TGCGCCAGCAGCCAAGTAACGGAGAGCTCCTACGAGCAGTACTTC
TRBJ2-7 | TRBV27 | - | - | CASSQTSRGGEQYF | TGTGCCAGCAGTCAAACTTCCAGGGGCGGCGAGCAGTACTTC
TRBJ2-1 | TRBV7-9 | - | - | CASSSGDPVGEQFF | TGTGCCAGCAGCTCCGGTGACCCGGTGGGTGAGCAGTTCTTC
TRBJ2-1 | TRBV28 | few | - | CASKELDRCEQFF | TGTGCCAGCAAGGAATTGGATCGATGTGAGCAGTTCTTC
TRBJ2-7 | TRBV5-1 | few | TRBD2 | CASSPRTSGGIYEQYF | TGCGCCAGCAGCCCCAGAACTAGCGGGGGGATCTACGAGCAGTACTTC
TRBJ2-5 | TRBV20-1 | - | - | CSALRKVGATTQYF | TGCAGTGCTCTACGGAAAGTCGGGGCTACGACCCAGTACTTC
TRBJ1-1 | TRBV11-2 | - | TRBD1 | CASSQGGLGGGTEAFF | TGTGCCAGCAGCCAGGGGGGCCTCGGAGGGGGAACTGAAGCTTTCTTT
TRBJ2-1 | TRBV6-2/TRBV6-3 | - | - | CASSASRGENEQFF | TGTGCCAGCAGTGCTTCTAGGGGGGAAAATGAGCAGTTCTTC
TRBJ2-3 | TRBV29-1 | - | - | CSVGRLEILDTQYF | TGCAGCGTTGGAAGGCTAGAAATATTGGATACGCAGTATTTT
TRBJ1-5 | TRBV6-8 | few | - | CARRFTKGPLRRRGNQPQHF | TGTGCCAGGCGCTTTACTAAGGGACCGCTGAGAAGGAGAGGCAATCAGCCCCAGCATTTT
TRBJ2-7 | TRBV18 | - | - | CASQVGGTYEQYF | TGTGCCAGCCAAGTGGGCGGAACCTACGAGCAGTACTTC
TRBJ2-3 | TRBV20-1 | few | - | CSARVPAPGDTQYF | TGCAGTGCTAGAGTTCCAGCCCCCGGGGATACGCAGTATTTT
TRBJ2-5 | TRBV7-2 | few | TRBD1 | CASSSYRGRGETQYF | TGTGCCAGCAGCAGCTACAGGGGGCGAGGGGAGACCCAGTACTTC
TRBJ2-1 | TRBV20-1 | - | - | CSARGPLTYNEQFF | TGCAGTGCTAGGGGGCCGCTTACCTACAATGAGCAGTTCTTC
TRBJ2-1 | TRBV20-1 | - | TRBD2 | CSTPRTSGSGEQFF | TGCAGTACTCCTAGGACTAGCGGGAGCGGTGAGCAGTTCTTC
TRBJ2-3 | TRBV5-1 | - | TRBD1 | CASSSQGAPGDTQYF | TGCGCCAGCAGCTCCCAGGGGGCCCCAGGGGATACGCAGTATTTT
TRBJ1-2 | TRBV4-3 | few | TRBD1 | CASSPRQGVNYGYTF | TGCGCCAGCAGCCCCCGACAGGGAGTTAACTATGGCTACACCTTC
TRBJ2-3 | TRBV12-3/TRBV12-4 | - | - | CASSSINTQYF | TGTGCCAGCAGTTCAATCAATACGCAGTATTTT